Listed here is a single T cell receptor beta chain. The junction and the germline gene differ at one end; a read error may be behind it. This sample is part of a study of blood T cell repertoires in COVID-19. Measured with immunoSEQ multiplex PCR; TCRdb has only the in-frame clones, and not every one. The table has 250,000 to 400,000 clones, 80% to 90% seen once. Germline CDR1 is SSHAT and CDR2 is FNYEAQ (reference sequence). There are 15 residues in the CDR3. The source of this sequence is a man aged 45-65 years with active or convalescent COVID-19. J is TRBJ2-1 and V is TRBV7-7; the match to TRBD1 covers 8 bases. Sequencing was carried out using peripheral blood. The CDR3 loop reads CASSPGQGRVYEQFF. CDR3 in DNA: TGTGCTAGCAGCCCAGGACAGGGTAGGGTGTATGAGCAGTTCTTC. Using reference TRBV7-7 and TRBJ2-1 for the parts outside the CDR3, the full variable domain is GAGVSQSPRYKVTKRGQDVTLRCDPISSHATLYWYQQALGQGPEFLTYFNYEAQPDKSGLPSDRFSAERPEGSISTLTIQRTEQRDSAMYRCASSPGQGRVYEQFFGPGTRLTVL.